Listed below are T cell receptor beta chains from one sample, sequenced in a study of shared clonotypes between healthy human individuals. Method: immunoSEQ multiplex PCR; TCRdb's copy keeps in-frame clones and lacks some. The data show more than 1.2 million clones, with 98% seen just once and around 0.38% held by the top ten. Sequenced sample: naive CD4+ T cells sorted from blood. The receptors derive from a man aged 25-45 years in good health. Both conserved end residues are part of each CDR3. A D gene is named only where the DNA matches it firmly. Size is stated for part of the rows, as once, few or many counts, or as a class when the clone is expanded.

CDR3nt	CDR3aa	d_gene	v_gene	j_gene	abundance
TGTGCCAGCAGCTCACCTAGCACCACAGATACGCAGTATTTT	CASSSPSTTDTQYF	.	TRBV9	TRBJ2-3	.
TGTGCCAGCAGGCCGAGAGTCGGGGTATTAGTGGATGAGCAGTTCTTC	CASRPRVGVLVDEQFF	.	TRBV27	TRBJ2-1	.
TGTGCCAGCAGCTTTGGACTAGCGGGCTACAATGAGCAGTTCTTC	CASSFGLAGYNEQFF	TRBD2	TRBV5-6	TRBJ2-1	.
TGCGCCAGCAGCCAAGTAACGGGCGAGCAGTACTTC	CASSQVTGEQYF	.	TRBV4-3	TRBJ2-7	.
TGCGCCAGCAGCTTGGTCGCGGGAGCAGAGACCCAGTACTTC	CASSLVAGAETQYF	TRBD2	TRBV5-1	TRBJ2-5	.
TGTGCCAGCAGCCAAGGGGGGAGGCGTACCGGGGAGCTGTTTTTT	CASSQGGRRTGELFF	.	TRBV7-9	TRBJ2-2	once
TGCGCCAGCAGTGAGTCCCAGGCGCAGGCTGAAGCTTTCTTT	CASSESQAQAEAFF	.	TRBV10-1	TRBJ1-1	.
TGCAGCGTTGAAGAAACAGAGTCTCAGCCCCAGCATTTT	CSVEETESQPQHF	.	TRBV29-1	TRBJ1-5	.
TGTGCCAGCAGTTACTCGCTTGGGGCTGGGGCCAACGTCCTGACTTTC	CASSYSLGAGANVLTF	.	TRBV6-5	TRBJ2-6	.
TGTGCCAGCAGCTTGGGACAGGGAGGCACAGATACGCAGTATTTT	CASSLGQGGTDTQYF	TRBD1	TRBV5-6	TRBJ2-3	.
TGTGCCAGCAGCCAGTGGACTAGCGGGAGGTCTGGCTCCTACAATGAGCAGTTCTTC	CASSQWTSGRSGSYNEQFF	TRBD2	TRBV7-6	TRBJ2-1	.
TGTGCCAGCAGTAACAGGGAATCATCCTACAATGAGCAGTTCTTC	CASSNRESSYNEQFF	.	TRBV2	TRBJ2-1	once
TGTGCCAGCAGCTCGACTAGCGGGAGGGCAGATACGCAGTATTTT	CASSSTSGRADTQYF	TRBD2	TRBV7-9	TRBJ2-3	.
TGTGCCAGCAGGGGACTAGCGGGAGTCGTCGAGACCCAGTACTTC	CASRGLAGVVETQYF	TRBD2	TRBV27	TRBJ2-5	.
TGTGCCAGCAGGACGACAGGGGCGAACACCGGGGAGCTGTTTTTT	CASRTTGANTGELFF	TRBD1	TRBV7-2	TRBJ2-2	.
TGTGCCATCAGCTTACAGGGGGTCGGTGGCTACACCTTC	CAISLQGVGGYTF	TRBD1	TRBV10-3	TRBJ1-2	.
TGTGCCAGCAGTAACCGGGTCCCTCTTACCTATGGCTACACCTTC	CASSNRVPLTYGYTF	.	TRBV6-1	TRBJ1-2	.
TGTGCCAGCAGTGAACCCGGGACAGACTATTATAGCAATCAGCCCCAGCATTTT	CASSEPGTDYYSNQPQHF	TRBD1	TRBV6-1	TRBJ1-5	.
TGTGCCAGCAGCTTGGACAGGGCCTACAATGAGCAGTTCTTC	CASSLDRAYNEQFF	TRBD1	TRBV11-2	TRBJ2-1	.
TGTGCCAGCAGTTTAGTGGGATTTGGCGAGCAGTACTTC	CASSLVGFGEQYF	.	TRBV28	TRBJ2-7	.
TGTGCCAGCAGCCGCCTGGGGGGATTGGCTTACGAGCAGTACTTC	CASSRLGGLAYEQYF	.	TRBV2	TRBJ2-7	.
TGTGCCAGCAGCCGAGACACAGGGATTTATGGCTACACCTTC	CASSRDTGIYGYTF	.	TRBV28	TRBJ1-2	.
TGTGCCAGCAGTATTGTAACTAGCTTGGCCTACGAGCAGTACTTC	CASSIVTSLAYEQYF	.	TRBV27	TRBJ2-7	.
TGCGCCAGCAGCCCCATGGGGACAGGGTACACAGATACGCAGTATTTT	CASSPMGTGYTDTQYF	TRBD1	TRBV5-1	TRBJ2-3	.
TGTGCCAGCAGCGACCGGACAGGGGACACTGAAGCTTTCTTT	CASSDRTGDTEAFF	.	TRBV12-1	TRBJ1-1	once
TGTGCCAGTACTAGCGGCTACTCCTACAATGAGCAGTTCTTC	CASTSGYSYNEQFF	TRBD2	TRBV15	TRBJ2-1	.
TGTGCCAGCAGTTTGGGGCAACTATATGGCTACACCTTC	CASSLGQLYGYTF	.	TRBV28	TRBJ1-2	.
TGCGCCAGCAGCTTGGCCGAAGGACAGGGGGAAAAACTGTTTTTT	CASSLAEGQGEKLFF	TRBD1	TRBV5-1	TRBJ1-4	.
TGTGCCAGCAGCTTAGGCGCCGACAGGGAACAGTTCTTC	CASSLGADREQFF	TRBD1	TRBV11-3	TRBJ2-1	.
TGTGCCAGCAGTTTATCGGTGAGCAATGAGCAGTTCTTC	CASSLSVSNEQFF	.	TRBV27	TRBJ2-1	.
TGTGCCAGCAGCGTAGAATCGGGGCAGGGGGATGGCTACACCTTC	CASSVESGQGDGYTF	TRBD1	TRBV9	TRBJ1-2	once
TGTGCCAGCTCACCCCCCTCCCAGGGGGAGACCCAGTACTTC	CASSPPSQGETQYF	.	TRBV18	TRBJ2-5	.
TGCGCCAGCAGCCAAGATCCCCCCCAAAGGATCCGTCGCAATGAGCAGTTCTTC	CASSQDPPQRIRRNEQFF	.	TRBV4-1	TRBJ2-1	.
TGTGCCAGCAGCTCTTACGGGCCCTACAATGAGCAGTTCTTC	CASSSYGPYNEQFF	.	TRBV13	TRBJ2-1	.
TGTGCCAGCATGGGACAGGGTGCCAGCACTGAAGCTTTCTTT	CASMGQGASTEAFF	TRBD1	TRBV7-2	TRBJ1-1	.
TGTGCCAGCAGCTTAGTGGGGGGTTATGGCACCGGGGAGCTGTTTTTT	CASSLVGGYGTGELFF	.	TRBV7-2	TRBJ2-2	.
TGTGCCAGCAGCTTAGCCGGACATAACACAGATACGCAGTATTTT	CASSLAGHNTDTQYF	.	TRBV7-2	TRBJ2-3	once
TGTGCCAGCCGGGGGGGTCCGTATGAAGCTTTCTTT	CASRGGPYEAFF	.	TRBV6-5	TRBJ1-1	.
TGTGCCAGCAGCTTGTCCCAGGTGAACACTGAAGCTTTCTTT	CASSLSQVNTEAFF	.	TRBV5-4	TRBJ1-1	.
TGTGCCAGCAGCCGCCTTGGGGGGCTTGAAGCTTTCTTT	CASSRLGGLEAFF	.	TRBV7-6	TRBJ1-1	.
TGTGCCAGCAGGAGGGACTCCATCTCCTACGAGCAGTACTTC	CASRRDSISYEQYF	.	TRBV5-4	TRBJ2-7	.
TGTGCCAGCAGTGATCAGGGCGCCGGGACGGGAGGAGAGTATTTT	CASSDQGAGTGGEYF	TRBD2	TRBV6-1	TRBJ2-3	.
TGTGCCAGCAGCTTATATCCGAGCTCCTACGAGCAGTACTTC	CASSLYPSSYEQYF	.	TRBV7-3	TRBJ2-7	.
TGTGCCAGCAGTGGGGGACAGGGGGCGCGGAACTATGGCTACACCTTC	CASSGGQGARNYGYTF	TRBD1	TRBV27	TRBJ1-2	.
TGCGCCAGCAGGGAAAACTCTGGAAACACCATATATTTT	CASRENSGNTIYF	.	TRBV5-1	TRBJ1-3	.
TGTGCCAGCAGTTACAGGTCCTTAACAGCCTATGGCTACACCTTC	CASSYRSLTAYGYTF	.	TRBV6-5	TRBJ1-2	.
TGCAGCGTTGTGGACAGGGAGGCGGGGGAGCTGTTTTTT	CSVVDREAGELFF	TRBD1	TRBV29-1	TRBJ2-2	once
TGTGCCAGCAGCTTAACGCCAACCTACGAGCAGTACTTC	CASSLTPTYEQYF	.	TRBV7-2	TRBJ2-7	once